This TCR beta chain emerged from a study of T cell responses to AZD1222 COVID-19 vaccine. Findings and caveats of the study: The repertoires were collected only after the peak T cell response.

Sequencing was performed with immunoSEQ multiplex PCR; in TCRdb, only in-frame clones are kept and a portion is missing. The table records about 39,000 clones, 80% to 90% of them present only once. Germline V gene data show CDR1 as MDHEN and CDR2 as SYDVKM. This CDR3 region has 12 residues. In regard to this clone: The target antigen is unknown.

This TCR came from an adult who received the MenACWY meningococcal vaccine as a control. The sample consisted of peripheral blood, taken 28 days after the second dose of the MenACWY control vaccine. This chain links TRBV28 with TRBJ2-2; the D call may be TRBD1 or TRBD2 (5 bases each). The CDR3 bases are TGTGTTACTTGGGGGTTAACCGGGGAGCTGTTTTTT. It translates to CVTWGLTGELFF.